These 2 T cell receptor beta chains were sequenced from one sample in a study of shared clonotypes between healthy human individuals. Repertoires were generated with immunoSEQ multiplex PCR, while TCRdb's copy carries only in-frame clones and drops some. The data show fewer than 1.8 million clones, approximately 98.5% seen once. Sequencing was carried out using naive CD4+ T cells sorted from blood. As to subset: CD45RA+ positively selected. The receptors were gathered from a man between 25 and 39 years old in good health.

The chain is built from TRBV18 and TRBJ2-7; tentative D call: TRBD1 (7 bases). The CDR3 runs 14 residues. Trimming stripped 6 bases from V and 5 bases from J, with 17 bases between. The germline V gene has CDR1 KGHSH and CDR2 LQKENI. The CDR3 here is CASSLAGGINEQYF. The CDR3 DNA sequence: TGTGCCAGCTCCTTGGCAGGGGGGATCAACGAGCAGTACTTC.

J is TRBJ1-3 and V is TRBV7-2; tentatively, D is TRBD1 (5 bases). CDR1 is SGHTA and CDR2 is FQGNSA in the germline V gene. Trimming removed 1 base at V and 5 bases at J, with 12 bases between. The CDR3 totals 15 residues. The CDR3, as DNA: TGTGCCAGCAGCTTAGACAGGAATTCTAGAAACACCATATATTTT. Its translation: CASSLDRNSRNTIYF.